A single sample is the source of the 30 T cell receptor beta chains below, sequenced in a study of CD8+CD57+ T cells in acquired aplastic anemia. For CDR3 and TCR beta VDJ profiling, genomic DNA was the template used. TCRdb used MiXCR to reprocess the reads, holding one entry per CDR3 protein. The data contain 100,000 to 150,000 distinct CDR3 sequences, 48% of them seen just once; the ten biggest clones take up 2.5% to 3%. The sequenced sample consisted of sorted CD4+, CD8+, or CD8+CD57+ T cells (not recorded which) from PBMCs. These receptors were collected from a human donor in good health, serving as a control.

This clonotype turned up a few times. The chain uses TRBV3-1 and TRBJ2-1; 14 bases fit TRBD2. Germline V lookup: CDR1 LGHDT, CDR2 YNNKEL (reference sequence). This CDR3 has 17 residues. The CDR3 sequence: CAKTSRTSGGPLDEQFF. The CDR3 DNA sequence: TGTGCTAAGACTTCCAGGACTAGCGGGGGGCCCCTCGATGAGCAGTTCTTC.

This clonotype came up a few times. The V gene is TRBV13, the J gene TRBJ2-1, with a possible D match to TRBD2 (5 bases). The V end lost 5 bases, the J end lost 9 bases, and 20 bases lay between the germline ends. CDR3 length equals 15 residues. The germline CDR1 and CDR2 sequences are PRHDT and FYEKMQ (reference sequence). Here the CDR3 reads CASSHLKVTDFEQFF. For the CDR3, the DNA is TGTGCCAGCAGCCATCTGAAGGTGACGGACTTTGAGCAGTTCTTC.

Details on this clonotype: A much larger clone sits a single nucleotide away, making a read error possible. The rearrangement joins TRBV5-1 to TRBJ1-3, with TRBD1 matching over 8 bases. This CDR3 has 16 amino acids. V was pared by 7 bases and J by 1 base, with 10 bases of the junction left unmatched. Germline V gives CDR1 SGHRS, CDR2 YFSETQ. CDR3 DNA sequence: TGCGCCAGCTGCTCGACAGGGGTGAATTCTGGAAACACCATATATTTT. Protein product: CASCSTGVNSGNTIYF.

This sequence joins TRBV15 and TRBJ2-7; 10 positions match TRBD1. Germline V gives CDR1 LNHNV, CDR2 YYDKDF (reference sequence). This CDR3 is 17 amino acids long. Losses at the gene ends were 1 base for V and 4 bases for J; bases not matched to a gene: 10. The CDR3 nucleotides read TGTGCCACCAGCAGAGGGTTTCGGACAGGGGGAACGTACGAGCAGTACTTC. Its protein product is CATSRGFRTGGTYEQYF.

This clonotype showed up many times. This chain joins TRBV12-3 or TRBV12-4 and TRBJ1-2; D is uncertain. CDR3 size: 18 residues. The V end was cut by 5 bases, the J end by 4 bases, with 26 bases between. CDR3 in amino acids: CASSNRASPGEMGYGYTF. DNA of the CDR3: TGTGCCAGCAGTAATCGGGCTAGTCCGGGTGAAATGGGCTATGGCTACACCTTC.

The V gene is TRBV20-1, the J gene TRBJ2-7; D is undetermined. V was clipped by 6 bases and J by 2 bases, with 17 bases between them. From germline, CDR1 is DFQATT and CDR2 SNEGSKA (reference sequence). CDR3 length: 14 amino acids. The CDR3 nucleotides are TGCAGTGCCCCCCAATTGGGCGCTACCTACGAGCAGTACTTC. Translated, it gives CSAPQLGATYEQYF.

This clonotype was seen many times. The genes are TRBV5-6 and TRBJ1-2; unclear D gene. The CDR3 is 14 residues long. Germline V gene sequence: CDR1 SGHDT, CDR2 YYEEEE. V lost 4 bases and J lost 4, with 14 bases in between. CDR3 protein: CASSQRNPTYGYTF. Here the CDR3 DNA reads TGTGCCAGCAGCCAACGGAACCCGACCTATGGCTACACCTTC. Looking up the rest from reference TRBV5-6 and TRBJ1-2 gives the full variable domain: DAGVTQSPTHLIKTRGQQVTLRCSPKSGHDTVSWYQQALGQGPQFIFQYYEEEERQRGNFPDRFSGHQFPNYSSELNVNALLLGDSALYLCASSQRNPTYGYTFGSGTRLTVV.

The gene calls are TRBV10-3 and TRBJ2-7; possible D gene TRBD2, 6 bases. V lost 4 bases and J 2 bases, leaving 15 bases between the germline ends. The V gene's germline CDR1 is ENHRY and CDR2 SYGVKD. This CDR3 is 15 amino acids long. CDR3 region: CAISGEAGSTYEQYF. The CDR3 region has the DNA TGTGCCATCAGTGGGGAGGCAGGATCAACCTACGAGCAGTACTTC.

This clonotype occurred a few times. The V gene is TRBV6-2 or TRBV6-3, the J gene TRBJ2-3, with 8 bases matching TRBD2. Trimming at V came to 2 bases and at J to 2 bases, leaving 9 bases not matched to a gene. The germline V gene encodes CDR1 MNHEY and CDR2 SVGEGT. CDR3 length: 17 amino acids. The CDR3 DNA reads TGTGCCAGCAGTTACCGCCCCGGGACTAGACTCACAGATACGCAGTATTTT. Its protein is CASSYRPGTRLTDTQYF.

This clonotype appeared many times. This chain links TRBV5-4 with TRBJ2-7; TRBD1 matches at 7 bases. This CDR3 is built from 15 residues. CDR1 is SGHNT and CDR2 is YYREEE in the germline V gene (reference sequence). Unmatched junction bases numbered 11, after V lost 3 bases and J lost 5 bases. CDR3 amino acids: CASSSMIGGRDEQYF. CDR3 coding DNA: TGTGCCAGCAGCTCAATGATAGGGGGCAGGGACGAGCAGTACTTC.

The V gene is TRBV10-3, the J gene TRBJ1-5, with 9 bases lining up with TRBD1. The germline V gene has CDR1 ENHRY and CDR2 SYGVKD. The junction had 3 bases not matched to a gene; V was cut back by 8 bases and J by 4 bases. This CDR3 has 13 residues. The CDR3 DNA follows: TGTGCCATCGGGACAGGGTGGAATCAGCCCCAGCATTTT. It translates to CAIGTGWNQPQHF.

This chain links TRBV7-6 with TRBJ2-3; D tentatively reads TRBD1 or TRBD2 (5 bases each). This CDR3 spans 17 amino acids. V lost 0 bases and J lost 0, with 13 bases in between. The germline V gene encodes CDR1 SGHVS and CDR2 FNYEAQ. The DNA of the CDR3 is TGTGCCAGCAGCTTAGCGGGGCAGGGACGGAGCACAGATACGCAGTATTTT. Translating gives CASSLAGQGRSTDTQYF.

The rearrangement uses TRBV15 and TRBJ1-2; 9 bases are shared with TRBD1. The CDR3 has 16 residues. V lost 0 bases, J lost 8 bases, and 10 bases stayed unmatched. Germline values: CDR1 LNHNV, CDR2 YYDKDF (reference sequence). For the CDR3, the DNA is TGTGCCACCAGCAGAGAGCCGGGACAGGGAGGGAACGGCTACACCTTC. Protein sequence: CATSREPGQGGNGYTF.

This chain joins TRBV11-2 and TRBJ1-2; D is perhaps TRBD1 (6 bases). The CDR3 runs to 15 residues. V dropped 5 bases and J dropped 3 bases, with 16 bases sitting between them. Germline lookup yields CDR1 SGHAT and CDR2 FQNNGV. The CDR3, as DNA: TGTGCCAGCAGCCCGGAGGGGGTCGCCGACTATGGCTACACCTTC. This encodes CASSPEGVADYGYTF.

This clonotype has ten or more counts. V and J are TRBV20-1 and TRBJ2-1, with D possibly being TRBD1 (5 bases). V gave up 2 bases and J gave up 0 bases, with 11 bases separating them. This CDR3 region has 15 residues. The germline gives CDR1 DFQATT, CDR2 SNEGSKA (reference sequence). CDR3 nucleotides: TGCAGTGCTAGATTAGGGGCGAGCTCCTACAATGAGCAGTTCTTC. It encodes CSARLGASSYNEQFF.

This rearrangement joins TRBV6-1 to TRBJ1-1; the D is unclear. The germline V gene encodes CDR1 MNHNS and CDR2 SASEGT. The CDR3 is 13 residues long. V was cut by 6 bases and J by 7 bases, with 15 bases left in between. The DNA for the CDR3 is TGTGCCAGCAGCGTAGTGACTGTTATTGAAGCTTTCTTT. Protein sequence: CASSVVTVIEAFF.

Many counts were recorded for this clonotype. The gene calls are TRBV6-5 and TRBJ2-7; the D is unclear. This CDR3 spans 16 amino acids. The germline V and J ends were trimmed by 2 bases and 2 bases, with 16 bases remaining between them. Germline V gene sequence: CDR1 MNHEY, CDR2 SVGAGI. The CDR3 region is CASSYGSGGRAYEQYF. The CDR3 nucleotides read TGTGCCAGCAGTTACGGCTCGGGCGGAAGGGCCTACGAGCAGTACTTC.

This clonotype showed up many times. CDR3: CASSPLQRGDEQYF. The DNA for the CDR3 is TGTGCCAGCAGCCCATTACAGAGGGGGGACGAGCAGTACTTC. The chain joins TRBV7-2 to TRBJ2-7; D may be TRBD1 or TRBD2 (6 bases each). Germline V gene data show CDR1 as SGHTA and CDR2 as FQGNSA. V lost 5 bases and J lost 5, with 16 bases in between. This CDR3 is built from 14 residues.

This chain joins TRBV20-1 and TRBJ1-2, with D uncertain. The CDR3 totals 11 residues. Germline V gives CDR1 DFQATT, CDR2 SNEGSKA (reference sequence). Trimming shortened V by 1 base and J by 7 bases, and 7 bases separated the two germline ends. The DNA for the CDR3 is TGCAGTGCTAGAGTAGAAGGTGGCTACACCTTC. Translated: CSARVEGGYTF.

The V call is TRBV20-1, the J call TRBJ2-1; tentatively, D is TRBD2 (5 bases). The ends were cut back, 4 bases at V and 2 bases at J, with 18 bases in the middle. Germline V lookup: CDR1 DFQATT, CDR2 SNEGSKA (reference sequence). The CDR3 runs 16 residues. The DNA for the CDR3 is TGCAGTGCTATGACCACCGGGATTACAACCTACAATGAGCAGTTCTTC. Its protein product is CSAMTTGITTYNEQFF.

This chain joins TRBV9 and TRBJ2-7; D is possibly TRBD1 or TRBD2 (5 bases each). V lost 2 bases and J lost 0, with 12 bases in between. The germline V gene encodes CDR1 SGDLS and CDR2 YYNGEE. The CDR3 spans 15 residues. The CDR3 DNA follows: TGTGCCAGCAGCGTCGGTGGGGGACGCTCCTACGAGCAGTACTTC. This translates into CASSVGGGRSYEQYF.

This clonotype was detected ten times or more. The V and J genes are TRBV12-3 or TRBV12-4 and TRBJ2-3; maybe TRBD1 (5 bases). V was clipped by 2 bases and J by 6 bases, with 9 bases between them. There are 13 residues in the CDR3. CDR3 bases: TGTGCCAGCAGTTTACGGTCAGGGGATACGCAGTATTTT. Its translation is CASSLRSGDTQYF.

V usage is TRBV29-1 and J usage is TRBJ2-7; TRBD1 or TRBD2 may be the D gene (5 bases each). Per germline, CDR1 SQVTM and CDR2 ANQGSEA. With 5 bases removed from V and 10 bases from J, the gap between germline ends came to 15 bases. This CDR3 is built from 11 residues. CDR3 in amino acids: CSVRTGAPQYF. CDR3 sequence (DNA): TGCAGCGTTCGGACCGGGGCTCCCCAGTACTTC.

Regarding this clonotype: Since the CDR3 does not end with the conserved phenylalanine or tryptophan, this likely comes from a read error. The V gene is TRBV20-1, the J gene TRBJ2-7; D tentatively fits TRBD1 or TRBD2 (5 bases each). The ends were cut back, 3 bases at V and 2 bases at J, with 8 bases in the middle. Germline values: CDR1 DFQATT, CDR2 SNEGSKA (reference sequence). The CDR3 runs 12 residues. The CDR3 sequence is CSARRGPYEQYS. The CDR3 DNA reads as TGCAGTGCTAGGAGGGGCCCCTACGAGCAGTACTCC.

V is TRBV5-5 and J is TRBJ1-5; D gene unclear. CDR1 and CDR2 (germline): SGHKS, YYEKEE (reference sequence). The CDR3 has 16 residues. Between the trimmed V and J ends, which lost 0 bases and 2 bases, there was a span of 12 bases. CDR3 in amino acids: CASSLEAQVGNQPQHF. CDR3 DNA: TGTGCCAGCAGCTTGGAGGCCCAGGTTGGCAATCAGCCCCAGCATTTT.

The chain links TRBV6-6 to TRBJ2-3; TRBD2 matches at 9 bases. The CDR3 contains 16 residues. CDR1 is MNHNY and CDR2 is SVGAGI in the germline V gene (reference sequence). V was pared by 0 bases and J by 5 bases, with 6 bases of the junction left unmatched. The CDR3 spells CASSYSASGVVDTQYF. The CDR3 DNA is TGTGCCAGCAGTTACTCTGCTAGCGGGGTGGTAGATACGCAGTATTTT.

The J gene is TRBJ1-2, the V gene TRBV7-6; 9 bases are shared with TRBD1. The CDR3 runs to 13 residues. The germline CDR1 and CDR2 sequences are SGHVS and FNYEAQ. Trimming at V came to 5 bases and at J to 7 bases, leaving 5 bases not matched to a gene. The CDR3 is CASSAGTGFGYTF. The DNA for the CDR3 is TGTGCCAGCAGCGCCGGGACAGGGTTTGGCTACACCTTC.

Ten or more counts support this clonotype. This chain links TRBV19 with TRBJ1-3; D is undetermined. The CDR3 covers 15 residues. Trimming took 3 bases from V and 8 from J, leaving 17 bases between them. Germline values: CDR1 LNHDA, CDR2 SQIVND (reference sequence). CDR3 sequence: CASSIGGLAGDTIYF. The CDR3 DNA reads as TGTGCCAGTAGTATTGGAGGGCTGGCCGGGGACACCATATATTTT.

In this sample, this clonotype turned up a few times. The genes are TRBV10-2 and TRBJ2-1; TRBD2 is a possible D gene (6 bases). V was clipped by 8 bases and J by 0 bases, with 8 bases between them. The CDR3 is 13 amino acids. Per the germline V gene, CDR1 is WSHSY and CDR2 is SAAADI. The CDR3 spells CASGTPSYNEQFF. CDR3 bases: TGCGCCAGCGGGACTCCCTCCTACAATGAGCAGTTCTTC.

Notes on this clonotype: An end of the junction does not agree with germline; a read error may underlie this. The genes are TRBV25-1 and TRBJ1-3, with 7 bases aligning to TRBD1. Germline lookup yields CDR1 MGHDK and CDR2 SYGVNS. This CDR3 is 14 amino acids long. The CDR3 nucleotides read TGTGCCAGCAGGGACAGGCGCTCTGGAGACACCATATACTTT. This translates into CASRDRRSGDTIYF.